This TCR beta chain was sequenced during a study of spatial heterogeneity in lung cancer. Study at large: Alpha-chain detections were consistently fewer than beta-chain detections among the sequences. A T cell module score from matched bulk RNA-seq correlated strongly with TCR transcript counts in tumor regions. An average of more than ten raw reads was observed per unique TCR and UMI combination. Findings of the study overall: Intratumoral expanded alpha and beta TCR counts were found to track tumor mutation counts.

This clonotype came up many times. What it binds is unknown. V was clipped by 3 bases and J by 6 bases, with 15 bases between them. Germline V lookup: CDR1 MDHEN, CDR2 SYDVKM. This CDR3 has 15 amino acids. TCR cDNA molecules were tagged individually, and each one carried a unique molecular identifier. TCRdb called the 5' RACE reads again in MiXCR, with one record for every CDR3 protein. This table holds 15,000 to 20,000 distinct CDR3 sequences, 6.2% found once. The time point: sample taken at primary tumor resection. The sample was lung tumor tissue, taken at surgery. The chain has TRBV28 and TRBJ1-5, with a tentative D call TRBD1 (6 bases). The receptor was derived from a male donor with early-stage non-small cell lung cancer. CDR3 loop: CASSFGGARSQPQHF. In DNA, the CDR3 is TGTGCCAGCAGTTTTGGGGGGGCAAGGTCTCAGCCCCAGCATTTT.